Listed below are T cell receptor beta chains from one sample, sequenced in a study of beta chain features in type 1 diabetes. The data were produced by immunoSEQ multiplex PCR, yet TCRdb's version contains in-frame clones alone and is incomplete. The table shows about 900,000 clones, with around a sixth occurring only once. The source material was naive CD4+ T cells from blood. The origin of the receptors is a young woman in good health. Each CDR3 is given with its conserved first and last residue. Fields, in order: V gene, clone size, J gene, D gene, CDR3 length, CDR3 DNA, CDR3 protein. A D gene is named only where the DNA matches it firmly. A clone size is listed for some rows: how often the clone was seen (once, few, many), or a class if it is expanded.

v_call: TRBV4-3
clone_size: few
j_call: TRBJ2-5
d_call: TRBD2
cdr3_length: 18
cdr3_nt: TGCGCCAGCAGCCAAGAAATCCTCCGTCTAGCGGGAGTAGAGACCCAGTACTTC
cdr3_aa: CASSQEILRLAGVETQYF

v_call: TRBV9
clone_size: few
j_call: TRBJ1-1
d_call: TRBD1
cdr3_length: 16
cdr3_nt: TGTGCCAGCAGCGTAGTTCCAGGGGGCATGAACACTGAAGCTTTCTTT
cdr3_aa: CASSVVPGGMNTEAFF

v_call: TRBV5-1
clone_size: .
j_call: TRBJ2-3
d_call: .
cdr3_length: 13
cdr3_nt: TGCGCCAGCAGCTTGGTAGGGGACGATACGCAGTATTTT
cdr3_aa: CASSLVGDDTQYF

v_call: TRBV10-2
clone_size: few
j_call: TRBJ1-2
d_call: TRBD1
cdr3_length: 13
cdr3_nt: TGCGCCAGCAGCCGAGGGGGCTCGGATGGCTACACCTTC
cdr3_aa: CASSRGGSDGYTF

v_call: TRBV5-1
clone_size: .
j_call: TRBJ2-3
d_call: TRBD2
cdr3_length: 14
cdr3_nt: TGCGCCAGCACGGGACTAGCGGGAACAGATACGCAGTATTTT
cdr3_aa: CASTGLAGTDTQYF

v_call: TRBV2
clone_size: few
j_call: TRBJ2-1
d_call: TRBD2
cdr3_length: 16
cdr3_nt: TGTGCCAGCACGGCGGGATTGCTAGCGGAATACAATGAGCAGTTCTTC
cdr3_aa: CASTAGLLAEYNEQFF

v_call: TRBV4-3
clone_size: few
j_call: TRBJ2-7
d_call: .
cdr3_length: 15
cdr3_nt: TGCGCCAGCAGCCAAGAAATAAACCCTTTCTACGAGCAGTACTTC
cdr3_aa: CASSQEINPFYEQYF

v_call: TRBV18
clone_size: .
j_call: TRBJ2-3
d_call: .
cdr3_length: 13
cdr3_nt: TGTGCCAGCTCCCAACAGGGTCCAGATACGCAGTATTTT
cdr3_aa: CASSQQGPDTQYF

v_call: TRBV6-5
clone_size: .
j_call: TRBJ2-7
d_call: TRBD1
cdr3_length: 15
cdr3_nt: TGTGCCAGCAGTACCCGGGACAGGGGGCTGTACGAGCAGTACTTC
cdr3_aa: CASSTRDRGLYEQYF

v_call: TRBV4-3
clone_size: .
j_call: TRBJ2-1
d_call: TRBD2
cdr3_length: 15
cdr3_nt: TGCGCCAGCAGCCAAGGGACTAGACTCTACAATGAGCAGTTCTTC
cdr3_aa: CASSQGTRLYNEQFF

v_call: TRBV5-1
clone_size: few
j_call: TRBJ1-1
d_call: .
cdr3_length: 16
cdr3_nt: TGCGCCAGCAGCTTGGTTTCAGGGTCGGTCCTGACTGAAGCTTTCTTT
cdr3_aa: CASSLVSGSVLTEAFF

v_call: TRBV28
clone_size: .
j_call: TRBJ2-1
d_call: TRBD2
cdr3_length: 14
cdr3_nt: TGTGCCAGCAGTTACTACGCGGGAGACGAGGAGCAGTTCTTC
cdr3_aa: CASSYYAGDEEQFF

v_call: TRBV5-6
clone_size: .
j_call: TRBJ2-7
d_call: TRBD2
cdr3_length: 13
cdr3_nt: TGTGCCAGCAGCGTTAGCGGGAGCTACGAGCAGTACTTC
cdr3_aa: CASSVSGSYEQYF

v_call: TRBV10-3
clone_size: few
j_call: TRBJ2-1
d_call: .
cdr3_length: 14
cdr3_nt: TGTGCCATCAGTGATGGATCCTCCTACAATGAGCAGTTCTTC
cdr3_aa: CAISDGSSYNEQFF

v_call: TRBV7-2
clone_size: few
j_call: TRBJ2-1
d_call: .
cdr3_length: 15
cdr3_nt: TGTGCCAGCAGCCCCGATGGGGCGTATGGCAATGAGCAGTTCTTC
cdr3_aa: CASSPDGAYGNEQFF

v_call: TRBV5-1
clone_size: .
j_call: TRBJ2-1
d_call: TRBD2
cdr3_length: 16
cdr3_nt: TGCGCCAGCAGCCCGACACTAGCGGCATCCTACAATGAGCAGTTCTTC
cdr3_aa: CASSPTLAASYNEQFF

v_call: TRBV28
clone_size: .
j_call: TRBJ2-2
d_call: TRBD2
cdr3_length: 16
cdr3_nt: TGTGCCAGCAGTTCCCCGACTAGCGCGAACACCGGGGAGCTGTTTTTT
cdr3_aa: CASSSPTSANTGELFF

v_call: TRBV6-5
clone_size: few
j_call: TRBJ2-1
d_call: TRBD2
cdr3_length: 16
cdr3_nt: TGTGCCAGCAGTTACTCGGCGGGAGGGCCGTGGAATGAGCAGTTCTTC
cdr3_aa: CASSYSAGGPWNEQFF

v_call: TRBV6-5
clone_size: .
j_call: TRBJ2-7
d_call: TRBD2
cdr3_length: 15
cdr3_nt: TGTGCCAGCACCGCCGGGACTAGCGGACTCTACGAGCAGTACTTC
cdr3_aa: CASTAGTSGLYEQYF

v_call: TRBV15
clone_size: few
j_call: TRBJ2-3
d_call: .
cdr3_length: 17
cdr3_nt: TGTGCCACCAGCAGAGATGGCGGCCACACCAGCACAGATACGCAGTATTTT
cdr3_aa: CATSRDGGHTSTDTQYF

v_call: TRBV6-5
clone_size: few
j_call: TRBJ2-1
d_call: .
cdr3_length: 12
cdr3_nt: TGTGCCAGCAGTTACCCGGGAAATGAGCAGTTCTTC
cdr3_aa: CASSYPGNEQFF

v_call: TRBV11-2
clone_size: few
j_call: TRBJ2-4
d_call: .
cdr3_length: 13
cdr3_nt: TGTGCCAGCAGCTCCAGGGGAGGAAACATTCAGTACTTC
cdr3_aa: CASSSRGGNIQYF

v_call: TRBV7-2
clone_size: few
j_call: TRBJ2-2
d_call: .
cdr3_length: 14
cdr3_nt: TGTGCCAGCAGCCCTCGTCCGGCGGGCGGGGAGCTGTTTTTT
cdr3_aa: CASSPRPAGGELFF

v_call: TRBV2
clone_size: few
j_call: TRBJ2-1
d_call: .
cdr3_length: 15
cdr3_nt: TGTGCCAGCAGTGAACAGGGGACTGCCTACAATGAGCAGTTCTTC
cdr3_aa: CASSEQGTAYNEQFF

v_call: TRBV11-2
clone_size: .
j_call: TRBJ2-5
d_call: .
cdr3_length: 13
cdr3_nt: TGTGCCAGCAGCCAACAGGGAGGGGAGACCCAGTACTTC
cdr3_aa: CASSQQGGETQYF

v_call: TRBV7-8
clone_size: .
j_call: TRBJ2-7
d_call: TRBD1
cdr3_length: 15
cdr3_nt: TGTGCCAGCAGCTTAGTCCGGGACAGGGTAGTCGAGCAGTACTTC
cdr3_aa: CASSLVRDRVVEQYF

v_call: TRBV5-4
clone_size: few
j_call: TRBJ2-1
d_call: .
cdr3_length: 12
cdr3_nt: TGTGCCAGCAGCTCCACTATGAGGGAGCAGTTCTTC
cdr3_aa: CASSSTMREQFF